This T cell receptor beta chain was sequenced for a study of T cell repertoires in cytomegalovirus infection. Broader study findings: Adding up the frequency of public TCR beta families identified people who carried CMV plus the relevant HLA. Dominating the ex vivo response were HLA-C-restricted CMV-specific TCR beta clonotypes.

The CDR3 covers 15 residues. Germline CDR1 reads MNHEY; CDR2 reads SVGAGI. Trimming removed 4 bases at V and 8 bases at J, with 17 bases between. Of note for this clonotype: What it binds is unknown.

TCRdb reprocessed the reads via MiXCR and lists one record per CDR3 protein. The sample lists about 570,000 distinct CDR3 sequences, approximately 40% occurring once. This chain uses TRBV6-5 with TRBJ2-2; D is unclear. This receptor was obtained from a human donor in good health (CMV status not recorded). Some clones in this sample may be carry-over from other donors' samples. The source material was cultured PBMCs, sampled from culture after CMV antigen stimulation. CDR3 in DNA: TGTGCCAGCAGTTCTCCGGAGACCTTAAGGGGGGAGCTGTTTTTT. Translation gives CASSSPETLRGELFF.